What follows are 31 T cell receptor beta chains derived from one specimen sequenced in a study of shared clonotypes between healthy human individuals. CD8 cells classed as naive were CD45RO-negative and positively selected for CCR7, excluding terminally differentiated effector memory CD45RA+ cells. Assay used: immunoSEQ multiplex PCR; TCRdb lists only in-frame clones, some missing. Seen here are some 2.1 million clones, roughly 95% observed once, and the top ten hold more than 0.95%. Specimen: naive CD8+ T cells sorted from blood. The receptors stem from a young man in good health.

This chain uses TRBV4-3 with TRBJ2-7, with D unresolved. There are 15 residues in the CDR3. CDR1 and CDR2 from the germline V gene are LGHNA and YSLEER. Trimming removed 0 bases at V and 3 bases at J, with 12 bases between. DNA of the CDR3: TGCGCCAGCAGCCAAGAGTCTTTATCTCACTACGAGCAGTACTTC. It yields the protein CASSQESLSHYEQYF.

The V and J genes are TRBV6-5 and TRBJ1-6, with D perhaps matching TRBD1 (5 bases). Trimming cost V 6 bases and J 7 bases, with 16 bases left between them. This CDR3 region has 15 residues. Germline CDR1 and CDR2: MNHEY and SVGAGI. CDR3 region: CASSRDGLANSPLHF. CDR3 sequence (DNA): TGTGCCAGCAGCCGGGACGGGCTGGCCAATTCACCCCTCCACTTT.

V and J are TRBV10-2 and TRBJ2-1; no clear D gene. The germline V and J ends were trimmed by 10 bases and 3 bases, with 13 bases remaining between them. The CDR3 has 13 amino acids. CDR1 is WSHSY and CDR2 is SAAADI in the germline V gene. The DNA of the CDR3 is TGCGCCACCGTGACAAGGAGCTACAATGAGCAGTTCTTC. It codes for CATVTRSYNEQFF.

The CDR3 nucleotides read TGTGCCAGCAGCTTAGCGTTTTCCTACGAGCAGTACTTC. As protein: CASSLAFSYEQYF. This chain uses TRBV7-2 with TRBJ2-7; D gene ambiguous. Trimming removed 0 bases from V and 1 base from J, with 4 bases in between. This CDR3 has 13 amino acids. Germline assignment: CDR1 SGHTA and CDR2 FQGNSA.

This chain uses TRBV7-9 with TRBJ2-3; 9 nucleotides match TRBD1. J gave up 0 bases and V 0 bases, and 4 bases lay outside the gene matches. From germline, CDR1 is SEHNR and CDR2 FQNEAQ (reference sequence). This CDR3 has 17 amino acids. The CDR3 DNA sequence: TGTGCCAGCAGCTTAGCGAGGGGACAGGGAAGCACAGATACGCAGTATTTT. This translates into CASSLARGQGSTDTQYF.

The genes are TRBV5-8 and TRBJ1-1; TRBD1 is a possible D gene (5 bases). The germline V gene encodes CDR1 SGHTS and CDR2 YDEGEE. V was trimmed by 4 bases and J by 7 bases, leaving 26 bases between them. The CDR3 consists of 17 residues. The CDR3 sequence: CASSGGQQEVKSHEAFF. The CDR3 DNA is TGTGCCAGCAGCGGGGGTCAACAGGAAGTTAAGAGTCATGAAGCTTTCTTT.

This clone was counted only a few times. Other DNA sequences from this sample encode an identical CDR3 as well. The CDR3 DNA is TGTGCCAGCAGCTTTAGCGGGGGGGTCTACGAGCAGTACTTC. It yields the protein CASSFSGGVYEQYF. J is TRBJ2-7 and V is TRBV11-2; 11 bases agree with TRBD2. This CDR3 has 14 residues. CDR1 SGHAT and CDR2 FQNNGV come from the germline V gene. V lost 3 bases and J lost 3; bases outside the gene matches: 1.

The J gene is TRBJ2-3, the V gene TRBV5-1; tentatively, D is TRBD2 (5 bases). Germline-derived CDR1 and CDR2 are SGHRS and YFSETQ. V lost 4 bases and J lost 5, with 8 bases in between. This CDR3 spans 12 amino acids. The CDR3 region is CASSPDLDTQYF. The DNA for the CDR3 is TGCGCCAGCAGCCCGGACTTAGATACGCAGTATTTT.

V is TRBV14 and J is TRBJ2-5; D not resolved. Trimming pared 2 bases from V and 5 bases from J, leaving 15 bases between. This CDR3 contains 15 residues. CDR1 is SGHDN and CDR2 is FVKESK in the germline V gene. CDR3 protein: CASSQWGRSRETQYF. CDR3 coding DNA: TGTGCCAGCAGCCAATGGGGAAGGAGCCGTGAGACCCAGTACTTC.

This sequence joins TRBV11-3 and TRBJ2-2; 9 bases are shared with TRBD1. The junction had 7 bases not matched to a gene; V was cut back by 5 bases and J by 6 bases. There are 15 residues in the CDR3. From germline, CDR1 is SGHNT and CDR2 YENEEA. CDR3 residues: CASSSRDRESGELFF. The CDR3 bases are TGTGCCAGCAGCAGCCGGGACAGGGAGTCCGGGGAGCTGTTTTTT.

The table lists this clone with a count of one. This chain joins TRBV7-8 and TRBJ1-1; D is unclear. Germline V gene data show CDR1 as SGHVS and CDR2 as FQNEAQ. Trimming shortened V by 1 base and J by 1 base, and 7 bases separated the two germline ends. The CDR3 has 14 amino acids. CDR3 in DNA: TGTGCCAGCAGCTTAGAGGTTGCGAACACTGAAGCTTTCTTT. Its protein is CASSLEVANTEAFF. The whole variable domain, remainder taken from reference TRBV7-8 and TRBJ1-1, is GAGVSQSPRYKVAKRGQDVALRCDPISGHVSLFWYQQALGQGPEFLTYFQNEAQLDKSGLPSDRFFAERPEGSVSTLKIQRTQQEDSAVYLCASSLEVANTEAFFGQGTRLTVV.

The V call is TRBV30, the J call TRBJ2-7; no firm D call. Per the germline V gene, CDR1 is GTSNPN and CDR2 is SVGIG (reference sequence). This CDR3 has 13 amino acids. Trimming removed 2 bases from V and 6 bases from J, with 14 bases in between. The CDR3 spells CAWSWGADAEQYF. DNA of the CDR3: TGTGCCTGGAGTTGGGGTGCTGATGCCGAGCAGTACTTC.

The sample holds one count of this clone. The chain employs TRBV11-1 and TRBJ2-5; tentative D call: TRBD1 (5 bases). CDR3 length equals 16 residues. Per the germline V gene, CDR1 is SGHAT and CDR2 is FQDESV (reference sequence). V was trimmed by 1 base and J by 2 bases, leaving 14 bases between them. Written as DNA, the CDR3 is TGTGCCAGCAGCTTAGAGACAGAGAAGGATCAAGAGACCCAGTACTTC. Its translation is CASSLETEKDQETQYF.

This chain's CDR3 is CASSPPRGSSYEQYF. The CDR3, as DNA: TGTGCCAGCTCACCACCGCGGGGGAGCTCCTACGAGCAGTACTTC. The chain employs TRBV18 and TRBJ2-7; 7 bases map to TRBD2. Germline-derived CDR1 and CDR2 are KGHSH and LQKENI. Germline trimming cut 0 bases from V and 0 bases from J; bases unmatched to any gene: 2. The CDR3 is 15 residues long. Combining the CDR3 with reference TRBV18 and TRBJ2-7 gives the whole variable domain NAGVMQNPRHLVRRRGQEARLRCSPMKGHSHVYWYRQLPEEGLKFMVYLQKENIIDESGMPKERFSAEFPKEGPSILRIQQVVRGDSAAYFCASSPPRGSSYEQYFGPGTRLTVT.

The chain links TRBV2 to TRBJ2-2; 8 bases align to TRBD2. V shed 3 bases, J shed 2 bases, and the junction held 5 bases outside the gene matches. The germline V gene has CDR1 SNHLY and CDR2 FYNNEI. This CDR3 region has 16 residues. This CDR3 reads CASSDPRGANTGELFF. CDR3 in DNA: TGTGCCAGCAGTGATCCGCGGGGGGCTAACACCGGGGAGCTGTTTTTT.

This clone appeared once. The gene calls are TRBV6-5 and TRBJ2-7, with 8 bases lining up with TRBD1. The ends lost 0 bases at V and 5 bases at J; junction bases unmatched: 3. The CDR3 has 14 residues. Looked up from germline, CDR1 is MNHEY and CDR2 is SVGAGI. The CDR3 sequence: CASSYSAGGDEQYF. The CDR3 nucleotides are TGTGCCAGCAGTTACTCCGCAGGGGGCGACGAGCAGTACTTC.

The table lists this clone with a few counts. This chain joins TRBV10-3 and TRBJ2-2; D unclear. The length of the CDR3 is 12 residues. Germline V CDR1 and CDR2: ENHRY, SYGVKD. V gave up 10 bases and J gave up 1 base, with 7 bases separating them. The CDR3 DNA reads as TGTGCCACCCTCCGGAACACCGGGGAGCTGTTTTTT. As protein: CATLRNTGELFF.

This chain uses TRBV9 with TRBJ2-1; 7 nucleotides agree with TRBD2. Germline CDR1 and CDR2: SGDLS and YYNGEE. V lost 4 bases and J lost 4; bases outside the gene matches: 14. The CDR3 is 17 residues long. CDR3 loop: CASSSQEGLAVYNEQFF. CDR3 nucleotide sequence: TGTGCCAGCAGCTCCCAAGAGGGGCTAGCGGTTTACAATGAGCAGTTCTTC.

The chain has TRBV30 and TRBJ1-5; 9 nucleotides align to TRBD1. With 1 base clipped from V and 4 bases from J, the junction kept 2 bases outside the gene matches. The CDR3 contains 14 residues. Germline V gene lookup returns CDR1 GTSNPN and CDR2 SVGIG (reference sequence). CDR3 in amino acids: CAWSADRGNQPQHF. Here the CDR3 DNA reads TGTGCCTGGAGTGCCGACAGGGGGAATCAGCCCCAGCATTTT.

V is TRBV5-1 and J is TRBJ2-7; 8 positions match TRBD1. The V gene's germline CDR1 is SGHRS and CDR2 YFSETQ. Trimming removed 4 bases from V and 6 bases from J; junction bases left unmatched: 15. The CDR3 covers 16 residues. The CDR3 DNA is TGCGCCAGCAGCCCTACCATCGGACAGGGATATGGCGAGCAGTACTTC. Translating it yields CASSPTIGQGYGEQYF.

As DNA, the CDR3 is TGTGCCAGCAGCTTGTCTAAAGGGACTTGGGAAAAACTGTTTTTT. This codes for CASSLSKGTWEKLFF. The chain combines TRBV7-6 with TRBJ1-4, with TRBD1 as a possible D gene (5 bases). In germline, CDR1 is SGHVS, CDR2 FNYEAQ. The V end lost 3 bases, the J end lost 8 bases, and 16 bases lay between the germline ends. The CDR3 is 15 residues long. The variable domain in full, completed from reference TRBV7-6 and TRBJ1-4, reads GAGVSQSPRYKVTKRGQDVALRCDPISGHVSLYWYRQALGQGPEFLTYFNYEAQQDKSGLPNDRFSAERPEGSISTLTIQRTEQRDSAMYRCASSLSKGTWEKLFFGSGTQLSVL.

This rearrangement joins TRBV27 to TRBJ1-1; D is undetermined. V lost 2 bases, J lost 4 bases, and 17 bases lay in between. Per the germline V gene, CDR1 is MNHEY and CDR2 is SMNVEV (reference sequence). This CDR3 spans 16 amino acids. CDR3 sequence: CASSLQVLSSGTEAFF. CDR3 DNA sequence: TGTGCCAGCAGTTTACAGGTCCTATCGTCGGGCACTGAAGCTTTCTTT.

The V call is TRBV6-1, the J call TRBJ2-3; D not resolved. The V and J ends lost 4 bases and 2 bases respectively, with 13 bases between them. This CDR3 has 15 residues. Germline CDR1 reads MNHNS; CDR2 reads SASEGT. DNA for the CDR3: TGTGCCAGCAGTGGCCCGGGTGGGTTCACAGATACGCAGTATTTT. Translated: CASSGPGGFTDTQYF.

The chain couples TRBV4-1 to TRBJ2-7; 8 nucleotides agree with TRBD1. V trimming: 2 bases; J trimming: 2 bases; junction bases outside the gene matches: 5. The CDR3 has 15 residues. Germline CDR1 is MGHRA and CDR2 is YSYEKL. As DNA, the CDR3 is TGCGCCAGCAGCCAATCCCCGGACAGGGCCTACGAGCAGTACTTC. It encodes CASSQSPDRAYEQYF.

Note on this clone: This CDR3 is also generated by other DNA sequences in the sample. The rearrangement uses TRBV6-1 and TRBJ2-5; no reliable D call. Between the trimmed V and J ends, which lost 6 bases and 5 bases, there was a span of 7 bases. CDR3 length: 11 residues. The germline CDR1 and CDR2 sequences are MNHNS and SASEGT. This chain's CDR3 is CASSDWETQYF. The CDR3 nucleotides read TGTGCCAGCAGCGACTGGGAGACCCAGTACTTC.

Comments on this clone: The same CDR3 is also encoded by other DNA sequences in this sample. The CDR3: CASRDFSGANVLTF. In DNA form, the CDR3 reads TGTGCCAGCAGGGACTTCTCTGGGGCCAACGTCCTGACTTTC. The rearrangement joins TRBV6-5 to TRBJ2-6; possibly TRBD2 for D (5 bases). This CDR3 comprises 14 residues. The germline V gene has CDR1 MNHEY and CDR2 SVGAGI. The V gene lost 6 bases and the J gene lost 0 bases, with 6 bases spanning the gap.

The chain has TRBV5-6 and TRBJ2-7; 11 bases are a match to TRBD2. V shed 4 bases, J shed 2 bases, and the junction held 8 bases outside the gene matches. This CDR3 comprises 16 residues. Germline CDR1 reads SGHDT; CDR2 reads YYEEEE. DNA for the CDR3: TGTGCCAGCAGCCCGGGGGGTAGCGGGAGGGCCTACGAGCAGTACTTC. Its protein is CASSPGGSGRAYEQYF. Looking up the rest from reference TRBV5-6 and TRBJ2-7 gives the full variable domain: DAGVTQSPTHLIKTRGQQVTLRCSPKSGHDTVSWYQQALGQGPQFIFQYYEEEERQRGNFPDRFSGHQFPNYSSELNVNALLLGDSALYLCASSPGGSGRAYEQYFGPGTRLTVT.

V and J are TRBV19 and TRBJ1-1, with a weak D call TRBD1 (6 bases). Trimming removed 5 bases at V and 1 base at J, with 11 bases between. There are 14 residues in the CDR3. The germline gives CDR1 LNHDA, CDR2 SQIVND (reference sequence). In DNA, the CDR3 is TGTGCCAGTAGTTCGTGGACAGAGAACACTGAAGCTTTCTTT. It translates to CASSSWTENTEAFF.

The chain carries TRBV4-3 and TRBJ2-7; no definite D call. The CDR3 sequence is 18 residues long. CDR1 is LGHNA, CDR2 YSLEER, per germline. V was cut by 0 bases and J by 0 bases, with 18 bases left in between. This CDR3 is CASSQDLSLGPSSYEQYF. The CDR3 region has the DNA TGCGCCAGCAGCCAAGATCTATCATTGGGCCCTAGCTCCTACGAGCAGTACTTC.

The chain combines TRBV7-8 with TRBJ1-3; no firm D call. The V end lost 2 bases, the J end lost 8 bases, and 16 bases lay between the germline ends. CDR3 length: 15 residues. CDR1 and CDR2 from the germline V gene are SGHVS and FQNEAQ. The CDR3 spells CASSLSDVGVDTIYF. The CDR3 coding sequence is TGTGCCAGCAGCTTATCGGATGTGGGTGTAGACACCATATATTTT.

The rearrangement links TRBV2 to TRBJ1-5; D unclear. CDR3 length: 16 amino acids. Trimming stripped 3 bases from V and 2 bases from J, with 14 bases between. Germline V gene sequence: CDR1 SNHLY, CDR2 FYNNEI. CDR3 loop: CASSDNPFDGNQPQHF. Written as DNA, the CDR3 is TGTGCCAGCAGTGATAATCCGTTCGACGGCAATCAGCCCCAGCATTTT.